Listed below are T cell receptor beta chains from one sample, sequenced in a study of blood T cell repertoires in COVID-19. Sequencing used immunoSEQ multiplex PCR; TCRdb keeps in-frame clones, though not all of them. The data hold tens of thousands of clones, with over 75% observed a single time. The sample comprised peripheral blood. Receptor source: a woman at least 80 years old with COVID-19, enrolled during active disease. The conserved cysteine and the conserved F or W are not part of the CDR3 here.

V	J	CDR3
TRBV2	TRBJ2-3	ASGEQGTDTQY
TRBV10-3	TRBJ2-2	AISGTSGYSGELF
TRBV3-1/TRBV3-2	TRBJ2-3	ASSQESASGGNTDTQY
TRBV14	TRBJ2-7	ASSQVSPGLTYEQY
TRBV18	TRBJ2-1	ASSPDRAGGNEQF
TRBV5-4	TRBJ2-2	ASSFAEANTGELF
TRBV7-2	TRBJ1-1	ASSSQAMNTEAF
TRBV4-2	TRBJ2-2	ASSQGGPTGELF
TRBV4-3	TRBJ2-3	ASSQARSSGSTDTQY
TRBV28	TRBJ1-5	ASSGMDNQPQH
TRBV12-3/TRBV12-4	TRBJ1-1	ASSLRGNTEAF
TRBV4-3	TRBJ2-3	ASSQLSGQGADTQY
TRBV6-1	TRBJ2-7	ASSEPETGNEQY